The sequence of this T cell receptor beta chain was determined in a study of shared clonotypes between healthy human individuals. CDR1 MNHEY and CDR2 SMNVEV come from the germline V gene (reference sequence). The CDR3 sequence is 12 residues long. Trimming removed 2 bases from V and 7 bases from J, with 6 bases in between. The table came from immunoSEQ multiplex PCR; TCRdb's copy has only in-frame clones and leaves some out. The table includes some 2,100,000 clones, 93% detected once. Study-level points and caveats: Sequencing depth was expected to affect clonotype sharing among donors. Only blood samples were collected, and tissue repertoires likely differ.

Terminally differentiated effector memory CD45RA+ cells were left out of the naive CD8 fraction, which was CD45RO-negative and positively selected for CCR7. As regards this clone: Its matching antigen is unknown.

The chain couples TRBV27 to TRBJ2-1, with D unclear. The specimen sequenced was naive CD8+ T cells from PBMCs. This clonotype originated in a man aged 18 to 29 in good health. Some clones in this sample may be carry-over from other donors' samples. CDR3 in DNA: TGTGCCAGCAGTTTAAGATTAAATGAGCAGTTCTTC. This codes for CASSLRLNEQFF.